This T cell receptor beta chain was captured by sequencing in a study of T cells in Graves' hyperthyroidism and ophthalmopathy. This clonotype was counted many times. Germline CDR1 and CDR2: SNHLY and FYNNEI. Trimming cost V 6 bases and J 6 bases; bases outside gene matches: 2. The CDR3 runs to 13 residues. It was RNA transcripts that yielded the amplified TCR beta CDR3 regions. First-round RT-PCR with HTBI primers amplified the TCR CDR3 region. TCRdb processed the multiplex PCR reads anew with MiXCR; each CDR3 protein has one entry. The repertoire holds over 350,000 distinct CDR3 sequences, with approximately 14% as singletons.

The chain recombines TRBV2 with TRBJ1-6; 7 bases map to TRBD1. Source material: blood. This sequence was found in a man aged 18 to 35 with Graves' ophthalmopathy. CDR3 in amino acids: CASRTGLNSPLHF. As DNA, the CDR3 is TGTGCCAGCAGGACAGGGCTTAATTCACCCCTCCACTTT.